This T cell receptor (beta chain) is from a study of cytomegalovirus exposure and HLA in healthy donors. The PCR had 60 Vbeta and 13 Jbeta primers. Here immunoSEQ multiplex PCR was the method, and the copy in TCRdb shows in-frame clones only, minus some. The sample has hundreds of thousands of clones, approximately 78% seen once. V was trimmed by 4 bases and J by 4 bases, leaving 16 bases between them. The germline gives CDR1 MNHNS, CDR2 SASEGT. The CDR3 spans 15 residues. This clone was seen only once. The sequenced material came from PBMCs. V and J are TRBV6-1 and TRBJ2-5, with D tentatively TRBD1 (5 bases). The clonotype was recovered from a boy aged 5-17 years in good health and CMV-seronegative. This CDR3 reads CASSARTPNGETQYF. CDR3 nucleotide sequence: TGTGCCAGCAGTGCTCGGACACCAAACGGAGAGACCCAGTACTTC.